This is a list of T cell receptor beta chains from one sample in a study of T cell changes during pregnancy in multiple sclerosis. Assay used: immunoSEQ multiplex PCR; TCRdb lists only in-frame clones, some missing. The sample lists about 38,000 clones; about nine tenths were seen once. The source was CD8+ T cells from peripheral blood mononuclear cells, collected in the second trimester of pregnancy. The receptor source for this set is a female donor with multiple sclerosis, enrolled in a pregnancy study. Both conserved end residues are part of each CDR3. The D gene is left open where the match is weak. The listing skips clone size in some rows; elsewhere it reads once, few, many or a size class.

d_gene	v_gene	abundance	j_gene	CDR3aa	CDR3nt
TRBD2	TRBV29-1	NA	TRBJ2-1	CSVASGRAGNEQFF	TGCAGCGTCGCTAGCGGGAGGGCCGGGAATGAGCAGTTCTTC
NA	TRBV7-7	NA	TRBJ1-4	CASSLSAGINEKLFF	TGTGCCAGCAGCTTATCGGCAGGGATTAATGAAAAACTGTTTTTT
TRBD2	TRBV5-6	NA	TRBJ2-1	CASSHIAGEAHNEQFF	TGTGCCAGCAGCCACATAGCGGGAGAGGCGCACAATGAGCAGTTCTTC
TRBD2	TRBV6-5	NA	TRBJ2-7	CASSSAGEYEQYF	TGTGCCAGCAGCTCAGCGGGAGAGTACGAGCAGTACTTC
NA	TRBV6-1	NA	TRBJ1-4	CASSEAAGVGEKLFF	TGTGCCAGCAGTGAAGCCGCAGGGGTTGGCGAAAAACTGTTTTTT
TRBD1	TRBV4-1	NA	TRBJ1-3	CASSQDIRTGAGNTIYF	TGCGCCAGCAGCCAAGATATCCGGACAGGGGCCGGAAACACCATATATTTT
TRBD1	TRBV19	NA	TRBJ1-1	CASSKGQGVSEAFF	TGTGCCAGTAGTAAGGGACAGGGGGTTTCTGAAGCTTTCTTT
NA	TRBV29-1	NA	TRBJ2-7	CSVGSGSYEQYF	TGCAGCGTTGGGTCCGGGTCCTACGAGCAGTACTTC
TRBD1	TRBV6-6	NA	TRBJ1-2	CASSSRQGDYGYTF	TGTGCCAGCAGTTCTCGACAGGGGGACTATGGCTACACCTTC
TRBD2	TRBV14	few	TRBJ2-3	CASSQDRGLAGRTGDTQYF	TGTGCCAGCAGCCAAGATCGCGGACTAGCGGGTAGGACGGGAGATACGCAGTATTTT
NA	TRBV6-5	NA	TRBJ1-2	CASSSRMHGSGYTF	TGTGCCAGCAGTTCGCGGATGCACGGATCCGGCTACACCTTC
NA	TRBV19	NA	TRBJ1-5	CASSIARSYQPQHF	TGTGCCAGTAGTATAGCCAGGTCCTATCAGCCCCAGCATTTT
NA	TRBV15	NA	TRBJ2-1	CATSSSSRGESYNEQFF	TGTGCCACCAGCAGTAGTAGCAGGGGGGAGTCCTACAATGAGCAGTTCTTC
NA	TRBV5-8	NA	TRBJ1-1	CASSRRGMNTEAFF	TGTGCCAGCAGCCGTCGGGGAATGAACACTGAAGCTTTCTTT
TRBD1	TRBV4-1	NA	TRBJ2-3	CASSQELGGLTDTQYF	TGCGCCAGCAGCCAAGAGTTAGGGGGCCTCACAGATACGCAGTATTTT
TRBD1	TRBV29-1	NA	TRBJ1-1	CSVELGRGRTEAFF	TGCAGCGTTGAATTAGGCAGGGGGCGAACTGAAGCTTTCTTT
TRBD1	TRBV5-6	NA	TRBJ1-2	CASSQGQGYDYGYTF	TGTGCCAGCAGCCAAGGACAGGGGTATGACTATGGCTACACCTTC
NA	TRBV19	NA	TRBJ1-3	CASTSSGNTIYF	TGTGCCAGCACGAGTTCTGGAAACACCATATATTTT
TRBD2	TRBV6-4	NA	TRBJ2-1	CASSDGSGGGNEQFF	TGTGCCAGCAGTGACGGGAGCGGGGGGGGCAATGAGCAGTTCTTC
NA	TRBV5-4	NA	TRBJ2-7	CASSLNRGTVGSYEQYF	TGTGCCAGCAGCTTGAATAGGGGAACAGTGGGTTCCTACGAGCAGTACTTC
NA	TRBV5-6	NA	TRBJ1-5	CASSSRSYSNQPQHF	TGTGCCAGCAGCTCGCGATCTTATAGCAATCAGCCCCAGCATTTT
NA	TRBV7-9	NA	TRBJ2-1	CASRPTGGGYNEQFF	TGTGCCAGCAGACCCACAGGGGGGGGATACAATGAGCAGTTCTTC
TRBD2	TRBV7-6	NA	TRBJ2-7	CASSGGTSAPYEQYF	TGTGCCAGCAGCGGGGGGACTAGCGCGCCCTACGAGCAGTACTTC
NA	TRBV6-5	NA	TRBJ2-7	CASSIGVSYEQYF	TGTGCCAGCAGCATCGGGGTTTCCTACGAGCAGTACTTC
TRBD1	TRBV9	NA	TRBJ1-5	CASSVIGTGVQPQHF	TGTGCCAGCAGCGTAATAGGGACAGGGGTACAGCCCCAGCATTTT